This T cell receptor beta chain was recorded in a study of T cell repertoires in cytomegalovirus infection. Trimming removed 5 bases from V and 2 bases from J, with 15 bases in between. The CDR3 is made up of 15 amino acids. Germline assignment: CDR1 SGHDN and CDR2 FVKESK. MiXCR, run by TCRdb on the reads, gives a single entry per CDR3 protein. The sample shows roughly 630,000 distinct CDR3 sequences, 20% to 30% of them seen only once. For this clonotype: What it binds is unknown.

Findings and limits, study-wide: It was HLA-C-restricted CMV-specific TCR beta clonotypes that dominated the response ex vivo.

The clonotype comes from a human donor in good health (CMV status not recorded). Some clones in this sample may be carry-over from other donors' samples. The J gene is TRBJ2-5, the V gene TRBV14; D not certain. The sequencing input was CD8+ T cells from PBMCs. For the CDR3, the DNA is TGTGCCAGCAGCAAACGGAACGGAAGGCAAGAGACCCAGTACTTC. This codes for CASSKRNGRQETQYF.